The clone carrying this T cell receptor (beta chain) was recorded a few times. J was trimmed by 3 bases and V by 3 bases; bases with no gene match: 0. Per germline, CDR1 SGHAT and CDR2 FQNNGV. This CDR3 spans 13 amino acids. This entry comes from a study of blood T cell repertoires in COVID-19. The overall study: COVID-19 samples collected from the United States, Italy and Spain covered acute and convalescent phases. PBMCs, B-cell-depleted T cells, or T cells provided the cDNA or gDNA that made up the material.

Produced via immunoSEQ multiplex PCR; TCRdb's table is partial and in-frame only. Here the sample spans approximately 240,000 clones, 70% to 85% being singletons. Sequenced input: peripheral blood. The source is a woman aged 40 to 49 with active or convalescent COVID-19. This chain connects TRBV11-2 to TRBJ1-2; 8 positions agree with TRBD1. Written as DNA, the CDR3 is TGTGCCAGCAGCTTGGACAGGGACTATGGCTACACCTTC. This encodes CASSLDRDYGYTF.